This TCR beta chain derives from a study of shared clonotypes between healthy human individuals (dated by TCRdb to about 2020). Context from the whole study: Two women and three men aged 18 to 49 years were included in the cohort. Libraries were prepared and TCR repertoires were sequenced by different laboratories using diverse techniques, in order to increase sequencing depth and limit assay-specific biases. Blood TCR repertoires of several healthy adults were deeply sequenced to estimate repertoire size and the extent of clonotype sharing between individuals. Leukapheresis yielded between about 0.85 and 10 billion PBMCs per donor.

From cysteine to phenylalanine, the CDR3 is 17 amino acids long. The DNA shown is the 51-base CDR3, in frame from base 1. V has 0 bases trimmed and J has 5 bases trimmed; junction bases matching no gene number 10. The germline V gene specifies SGHTA as CDR1 and FQGNSA as CDR2. Points on this clone: Its antigen specificity is not known. Base-call qualities are not available, and no considerably larger clone is one nucleotide away.

The donors were healthy, HIV-negative adults who had no recently reported acute infections or vaccinations. Every donor was a Caucasian adult living in Nashville, Tennessee, USA. For unsorted samples, 80 million to 100 million PBMCs were counted, and genomic DNA was extracted using the QIAamp DNA Blood Mini kit. After blood collection by leukapheresis, PBMCs were isolated using Ficoll-Histopaque density gradient centrifugation and then cryopreserved in the vapor phase of liquid nitrogen. Here is what the overall study found, with its caveats: Pairwise subsampling indicated that sequencing depth was expected to affect the degree of clonotype sharing among donors. Because the study included only a small number of donors, the genetic and exposure-history diversity represented was limited. Only blood was sampled, and tissue TCR repertoires likely differ from those in blood.

TCR CDR3 regions were amplified from genomic DNA by multiplex PCR using the deep immunoSEQ assay. Genomic DNA extracted from each cell subset was distributed evenly over all wells of several immunoSEQ 96-well plates, and each plate served as one replicate. For unsorted PBMC, each replicate PCR was loaded with 250 to 300 ng genomic DNA, equivalent to tens of thousands of T cell genomes. Ten immunoSEQ deep assay plates were used to sequence unsorted PBMC genomic DNA. Purified libraries were quantified with a Qubit 3.0 fluorometer, sized on a Bioanalyzer 2100, and re-quantified with the KAPA Library Quantification kit. Every immunoSEQ 96-well plate was sequenced on a dedicated single-read 150-cycle Illumina NextSeq 550 flow cell. The authors' analysis ran thus. The immunoSEQ output contained only junctional sequences without quality scores, so filtering could not match that applied to full-length reads. Sequences were annotated with PyIR, a Python wrapper for IgBLAST v1.9, and V/J genes and CDR3 were assigned using IMGT germline references. Any read was removed if the V/J assignment was weak (E-value above 1e-6), the CDR3 was missing, or the read contained stop codons, out-of-frame junctions, or ambiguous translated residues. V3J clonotypes were defined by identical inferred V gene, J gene, and CDR3 amino acid sequence. The percentage overlap between two repertoires was calculated by dividing the number of shared unique clonotypes by the size of the smaller repertoire. Three approaches were used to assess repertoire richness: RTK rarefaction, the Chao1 estimator, and Recon v2.1 estimates of unobserved clonotypes. The source is immuneACCESS, and TCRdb retained only in-frame sequences with V and J called. Part of the clones is not carried over; for the studies checked, unresolved V genes explain less than half of this, and the remainder is unexplained. The V and J calls and clone size come from that table; D and trimming were worked out from the DNA. The sample includes some 510,000 clones, with around 74% observed a single time. Roughly 13% of the sample is taken by the ten largest.

This chain joins TRBV7-2 to TRBJ2-7; 10 bases in the middle match TRBD1. The sequence came from a woman aged 40-49 years in good health. Some clones in this sample may be carry-over from other donors' samples. Material for sequencing was PBMCs. The base sequence is TGTGCCAGCAGCTTAGCTACGGATTGGGGACAGGGGAACGAGCAGTACTTC. Translation gives CASSLATDWGQGNEQYF.